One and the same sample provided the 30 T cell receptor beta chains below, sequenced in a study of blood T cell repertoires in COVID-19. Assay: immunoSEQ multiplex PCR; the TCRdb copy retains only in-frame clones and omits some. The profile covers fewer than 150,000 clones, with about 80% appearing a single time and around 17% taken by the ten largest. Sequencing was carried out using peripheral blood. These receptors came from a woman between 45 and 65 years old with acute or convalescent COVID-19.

The DNA for the CDR3 is TGCGCCAGCAGCCCGCAAGGACTAGCGGCGGACACAGATACGCAGTATTTT. Residues: CASSPQGLAADTDTQYF. The chain couples TRBV5-1 to TRBJ2-3; 10 bases fit TRBD2. From germline, CDR1 is SGHRS and CDR2 YFSETQ. Trimming took 4 bases from V and 2 from J; bases not matched to a gene: 10. CDR3 length equals 17 residues.

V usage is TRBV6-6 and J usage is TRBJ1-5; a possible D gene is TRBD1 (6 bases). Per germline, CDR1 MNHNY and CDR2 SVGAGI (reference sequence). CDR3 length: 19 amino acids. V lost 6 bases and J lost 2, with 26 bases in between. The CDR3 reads CASSRSYPRTERGNQPQHF. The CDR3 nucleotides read TGTGCCAGCAGCCGATCATATCCACGGACAGAAAGGGGCAATCAGCCCCAGCATTTT.

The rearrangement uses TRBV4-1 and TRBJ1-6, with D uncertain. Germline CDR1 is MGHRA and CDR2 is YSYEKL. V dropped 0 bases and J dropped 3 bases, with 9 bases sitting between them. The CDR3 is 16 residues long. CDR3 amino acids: CASSQDPAGYNSPLHF. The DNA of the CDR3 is TGCGCCAGCAGCCAAGATCCCGCGGGCTATAATTCACCCCTCCACTTT.

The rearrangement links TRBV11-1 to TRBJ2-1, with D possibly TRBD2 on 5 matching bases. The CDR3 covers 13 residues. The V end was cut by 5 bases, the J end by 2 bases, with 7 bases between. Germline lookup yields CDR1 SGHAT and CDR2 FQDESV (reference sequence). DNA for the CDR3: TGTGCCAGCAGCCTCGGGGCCTACAATGAGCAGTTCTTC. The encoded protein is CASSLGAYNEQFF. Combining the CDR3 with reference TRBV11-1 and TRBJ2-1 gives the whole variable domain EAEVAQSPRYKITEKSQAVAFWCDPISGHATLYWYRQILGQGPELLVQFQDESVVDDSQLPKDRFSAERLKGVDSTLKIQPAELGDSAMYLCASSLGAYNEQFFGPGTRLTVL.

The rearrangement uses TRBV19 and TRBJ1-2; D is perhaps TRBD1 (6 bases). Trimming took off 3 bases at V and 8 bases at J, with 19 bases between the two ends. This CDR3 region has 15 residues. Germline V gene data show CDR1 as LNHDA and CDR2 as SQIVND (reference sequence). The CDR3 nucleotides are TGTGCCAGTAGTATTGGACAGATTTCACTAACAGGCTACACCTTC. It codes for CASSIGQISLTGYTF.

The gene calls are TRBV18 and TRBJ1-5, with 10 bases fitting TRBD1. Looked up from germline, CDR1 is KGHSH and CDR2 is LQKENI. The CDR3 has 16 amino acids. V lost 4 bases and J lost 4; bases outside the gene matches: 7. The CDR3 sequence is CASSLGQGVRNQPQHF. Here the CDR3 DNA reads TGTGCCAGCTCACTCGGACAGGGGGTACGTAATCAGCCCCAGCATTTT.

The CDR3 sequence: CASSSVGGPLHF. Here the CDR3 DNA reads TGTGCCAGCAGCTCGGTGGGGGGGCCCCTCCACTTT. The genes are TRBV7-9 and TRBJ1-6, with a tentative D call TRBD1 (5 bases). V was pared by 4 bases and J by 13 bases, with 11 bases between. CDR1 SEHNR and CDR2 FQNEAQ come from the germline V gene (reference sequence). The CDR3 loop spans 12 amino acids.

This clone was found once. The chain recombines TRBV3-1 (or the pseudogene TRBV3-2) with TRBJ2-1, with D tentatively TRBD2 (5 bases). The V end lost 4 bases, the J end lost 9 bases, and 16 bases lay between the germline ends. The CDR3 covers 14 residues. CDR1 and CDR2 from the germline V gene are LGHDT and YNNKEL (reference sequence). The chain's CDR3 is CASSPGLIEGEQFF. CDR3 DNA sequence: TGTGCCAGCAGCCCCGGCCTGATAGAGGGTGAGCAGTTCTTC.

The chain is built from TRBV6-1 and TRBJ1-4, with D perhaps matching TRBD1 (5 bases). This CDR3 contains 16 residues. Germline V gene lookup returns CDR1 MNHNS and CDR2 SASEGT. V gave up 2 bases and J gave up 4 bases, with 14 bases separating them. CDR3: CASSENGAGLNEKLFF. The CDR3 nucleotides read TGTGCCAGCAGTGAAAATGGGGCAGGGCTTAATGAAAAACTGTTTTTT.

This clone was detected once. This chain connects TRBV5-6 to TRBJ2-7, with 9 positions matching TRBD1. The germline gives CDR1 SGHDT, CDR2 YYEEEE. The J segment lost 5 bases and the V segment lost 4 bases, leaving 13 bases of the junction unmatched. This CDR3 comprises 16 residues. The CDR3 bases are TGTGCCAGCAGCCCGGTCCCCGGGACAGGGTCCCACGAGCAGTACTTC. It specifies CASSPVPGTGSHEQYF.

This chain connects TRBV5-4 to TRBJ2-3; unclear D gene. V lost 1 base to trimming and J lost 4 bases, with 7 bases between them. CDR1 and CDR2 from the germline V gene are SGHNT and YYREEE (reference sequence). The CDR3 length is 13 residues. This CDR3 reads CASSLNSPDTQYF. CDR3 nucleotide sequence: TGTGCCAGCAGCTTGAATAGCCCAGATACGCAGTATTTT.

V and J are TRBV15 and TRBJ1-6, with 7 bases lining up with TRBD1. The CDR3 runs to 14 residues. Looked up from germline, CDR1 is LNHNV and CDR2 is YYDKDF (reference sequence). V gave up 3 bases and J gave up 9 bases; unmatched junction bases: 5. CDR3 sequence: CATSRGTVGSPLHF. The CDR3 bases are TGTGCCACCAGCAGGGGGACAGTCGGTTCACCCCTCCACTTT.

The CDR3 is CASSPRPSREAFF. CDR3 coding DNA: TGTGCCAGCAGCCCAAGACCGTCGAGGGAAGCTTTCTTT. The chain couples TRBV12-3 or TRBV12-4 to TRBJ1-1, with D hard to call. V lost 6 bases and J 8 bases, leaving 16 bases between the germline ends. CDR3 length: 13 residues.

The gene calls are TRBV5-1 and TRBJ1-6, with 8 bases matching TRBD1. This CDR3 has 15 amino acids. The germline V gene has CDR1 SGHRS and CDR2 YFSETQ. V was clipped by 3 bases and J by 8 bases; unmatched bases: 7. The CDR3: CASSSIQGGDSPLHF. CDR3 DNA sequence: TGCGCCAGCAGCTCTATACAGGGGGGGGATTCACCCCTCCACTTT.

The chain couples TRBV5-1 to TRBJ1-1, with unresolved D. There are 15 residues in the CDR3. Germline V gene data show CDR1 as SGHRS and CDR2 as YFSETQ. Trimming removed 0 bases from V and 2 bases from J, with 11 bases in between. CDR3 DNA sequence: TGCGCCAGCAGCTTGGAGTGGTACTCCAACACTGAAGCTTTCTTT. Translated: CASSLEWYSNTEAFF. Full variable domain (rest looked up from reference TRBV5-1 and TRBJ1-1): KAGVTQTPRYLIKTRGQQVTLSCSPISGHRSVSWYQQTPGQGLQFLFEYFSETQRNKGNFPGRFSGRQFSNSRSEMNVSTLELGDSALYLCASSLEWYSNTEAFFGQGTRLTVV.

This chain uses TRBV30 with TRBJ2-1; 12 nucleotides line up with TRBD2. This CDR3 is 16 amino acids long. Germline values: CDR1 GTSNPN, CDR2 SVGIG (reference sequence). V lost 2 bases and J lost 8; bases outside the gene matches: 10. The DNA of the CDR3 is TGTGCCTGGAGTACTCTAGCGGGGGGGCAATTCGATGAGCAGTTCTTC. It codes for CAWSTLAGGQFDEQFF.

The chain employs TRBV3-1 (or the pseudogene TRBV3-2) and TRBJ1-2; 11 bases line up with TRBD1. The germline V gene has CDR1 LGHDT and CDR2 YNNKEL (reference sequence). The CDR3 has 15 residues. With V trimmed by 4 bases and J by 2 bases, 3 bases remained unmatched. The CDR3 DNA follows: TGTGCCAGCAGCCGCCGGACAGGGGGCAACTATGGCTACACCTTC. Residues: CASSRRTGGNYGYTF.

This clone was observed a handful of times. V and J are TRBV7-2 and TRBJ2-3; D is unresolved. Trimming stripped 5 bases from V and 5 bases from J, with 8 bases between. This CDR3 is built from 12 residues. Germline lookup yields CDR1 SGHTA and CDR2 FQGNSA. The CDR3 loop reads CASSPVVDTQYF. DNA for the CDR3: TGTGCCAGCAGCCCAGTCGTAGATACGCAGTATTTT.

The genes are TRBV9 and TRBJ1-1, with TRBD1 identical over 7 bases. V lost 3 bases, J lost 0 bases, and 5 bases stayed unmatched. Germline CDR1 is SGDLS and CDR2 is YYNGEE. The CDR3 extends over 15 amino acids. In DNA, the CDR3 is TGTGCCAGCAGCGGGAACAGGGGTCTGAACACTGAAGCTTTCTTT. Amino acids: CASSGNRGLNTEAFF.

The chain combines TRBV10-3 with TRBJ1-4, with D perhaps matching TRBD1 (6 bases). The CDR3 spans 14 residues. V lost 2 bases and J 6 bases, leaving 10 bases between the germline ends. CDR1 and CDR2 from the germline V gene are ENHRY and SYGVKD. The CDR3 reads CAISETGLHEKLFF. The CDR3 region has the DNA TGTGCCATCAGTGAGACAGGGTTACATGAAAAACTGTTTTTT.

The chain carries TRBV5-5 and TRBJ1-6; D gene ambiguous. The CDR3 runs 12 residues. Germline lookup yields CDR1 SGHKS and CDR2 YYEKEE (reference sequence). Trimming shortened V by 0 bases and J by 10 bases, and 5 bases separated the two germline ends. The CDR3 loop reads CASSLGASPLHF. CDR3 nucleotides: TGTGCCAGCAGCTTGGGGGCCTCACCCCTCCACTTT. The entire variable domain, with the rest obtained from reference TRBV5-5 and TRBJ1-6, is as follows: DAGVTQSPTHLIKTRGQQVTLRCSPISGHKSVSWYQQVLGQGPQFIFQYYEKEERGRGNFPDRFSARQFPNYSSELNVNALLLGDSALYLCASSLGASPLHFGNGTRLTVT.

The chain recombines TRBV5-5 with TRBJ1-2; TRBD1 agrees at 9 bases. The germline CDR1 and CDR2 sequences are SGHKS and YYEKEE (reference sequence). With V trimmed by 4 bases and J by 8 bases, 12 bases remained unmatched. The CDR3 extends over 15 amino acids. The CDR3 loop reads CASSRDSQGAEGYTF. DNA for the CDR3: TGTGCCAGCAGCAGAGACTCACAGGGGGCGGAGGGCTACACCTTC. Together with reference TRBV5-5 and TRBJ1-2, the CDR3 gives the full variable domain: DAGVTQSPTHLIKTRGQQVTLRCSPISGHKSVSWYQQVLGQGPQFIFQYYEKEERGRGNFPDRFSARQFPNYSSELNVNALLLGDSALYLCASSRDSQGAEGYTFGSGTRLTVV.

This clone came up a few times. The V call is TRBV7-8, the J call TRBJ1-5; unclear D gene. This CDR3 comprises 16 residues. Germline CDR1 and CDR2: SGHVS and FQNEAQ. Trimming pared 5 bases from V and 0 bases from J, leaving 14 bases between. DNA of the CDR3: TGTGCCAGCAGCCCGAGAGACGGAGTTAGCAATCAGCCCCAGCATTTT. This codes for CASSPRDGVSNQPQHF.

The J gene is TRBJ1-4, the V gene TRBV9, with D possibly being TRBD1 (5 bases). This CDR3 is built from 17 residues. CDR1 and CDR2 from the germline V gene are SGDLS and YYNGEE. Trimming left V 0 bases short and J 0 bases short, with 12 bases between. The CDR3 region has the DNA TGTGCCAGCAGCGTAGGGACGGGGGATGCAACTAATGAAAAACTGTTTTTT. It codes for CASSVGTGDATNEKLFF.

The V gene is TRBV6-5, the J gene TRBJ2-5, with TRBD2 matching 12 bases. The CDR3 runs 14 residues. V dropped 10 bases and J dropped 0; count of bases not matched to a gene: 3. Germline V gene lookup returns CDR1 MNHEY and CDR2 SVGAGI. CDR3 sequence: CATLAGGHQETQYF. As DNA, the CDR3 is TGTGCCACCCTAGCGGGGGGGCACCAAGAGACCCAGTACTTC.

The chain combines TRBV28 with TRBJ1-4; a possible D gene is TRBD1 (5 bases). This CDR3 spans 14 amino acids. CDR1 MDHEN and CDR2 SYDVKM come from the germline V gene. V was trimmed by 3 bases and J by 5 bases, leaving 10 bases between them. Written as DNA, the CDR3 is TGTGCCAGCAGTTTGGGGGGTTTGAATGAAAAACTGTTTTTT. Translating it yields CASSLGGLNEKLFF.

Written as DNA, the CDR3 is TGTGCCTGGAGAGACAGGGCGAGAACTGAAGCTTTCTTT. Translating gives CAWRDRARTEAFF. The V and J genes are TRBV30 and TRBJ1-1; 7 bases line up with TRBD1. The CDR3 has 13 amino acids. The trim removed 3 bases at V and 5 bases at J, leaving 6 bases unmatched. The germline CDR1 and CDR2 sequences are GTSNPN and SVGIG (reference sequence). Together with reference TRBV30 and TRBJ1-1, the CDR3 gives the full variable domain: SQTIHQWPATLVQPVGSPLSLECTVEGTSNPNLYWYRQAAGRGLQLLFYSVGIGQISSEVPQNLSASRPQDRQFILSSKKLLLSDSGFYLCAWRDRARTEAFFGQGTRLTVV.

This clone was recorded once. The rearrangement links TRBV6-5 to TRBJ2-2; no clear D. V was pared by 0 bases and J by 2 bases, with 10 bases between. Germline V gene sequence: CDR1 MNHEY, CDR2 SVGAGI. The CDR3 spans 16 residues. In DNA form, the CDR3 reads TGTGCCAGCAGTTACTCGGCGACTTTAAACACCGGGGAGCTGTTTTTT. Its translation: CASSYSATLNTGELFF.

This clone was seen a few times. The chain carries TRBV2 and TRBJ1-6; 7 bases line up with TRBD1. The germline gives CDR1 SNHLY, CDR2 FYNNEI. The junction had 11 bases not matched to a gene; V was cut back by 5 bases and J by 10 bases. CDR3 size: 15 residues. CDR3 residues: CASSTQQGLASPLHF. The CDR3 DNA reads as TGTGCCAGCAGTACACAACAGGGGTTAGCCTCACCCCTCCACTTT.

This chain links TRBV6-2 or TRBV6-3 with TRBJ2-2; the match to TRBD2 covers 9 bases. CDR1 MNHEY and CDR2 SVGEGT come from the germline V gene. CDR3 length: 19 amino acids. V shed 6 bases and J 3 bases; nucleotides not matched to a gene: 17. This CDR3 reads CASSPMAPGSGGHTGELFF. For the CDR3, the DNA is TGTGCCAGCAGCCCTATGGCCCCCGGTAGCGGGGGTCACACCGGGGAGCTGTTTTTT.